A selection of T cell receptor beta chains follows, all from one sample in a study of vaccination and CD4 T cells after COVID-19. MiXCR, applied by TCRdb to the PCR reads, yields one record per CDR3 protein. This table has some 21,000 distinct CDR3 sequences, approximately 38% appearing once. No cognate antigen is known for these TCRs. The source was CD4+ T cells from blood, cultured in vitro, collected before SARS-CoV-2 vaccination. These receptors were taken from a human donor who had recovered from COVID-19. CDR3s include the opening cysteine and the closing phenylalanine or tryptophan. The order of the fields is clone size, J gene, D gene, V gene, CDR3 DNA, CDR3 protein. A D gene is named only where the DNA matches it firmly. Only part of the rows carry a size: once, few, many, or a class if the clone is expanded.

. | TRBJ2-1 | . | TRBV7-2 | TGTGCCAGCAGCCAGAGCCGACAGAGGGATGCTGAGGTCTTC | CASSQSRQRDAEVF
few | TRBJ1-1 | . | TRBV12-3/TRBV12-4 | TGTGCCAGCAGTTCCCTCCCGAACACTGAAGCTTTCTTT | CASSSLPNTEAFF
. | TRBJ1-2 | . | TRBV19 | TGTGCCAGTAGTATAATGCGGGGGTATGGCTACACCTTC | CASSIMRGYGYTF
. | TRBJ2-1 | TRBD2 | TRBV20-1 | TGCAGTGCAGGGACTAGCGGGGGGGGCCCCCCAGGTGAGCAGTTCTTC | CSAGTSGGGPPGEQFF
few | TRBJ1-5 | . | TRBV19 | TGTGCCAGTAGTATAGATCGGTCAGGGCGAGGGAATCAGCCCCAGCATTTT | CASSIDRSGRGNQPQHF
. | TRBJ2-5 | TRBD2 | TRBV29-1 | TGCAGCGTTGCCCGAGCGGGGGGTGGGGAGACCCAGTACTTC | CSVARAGGGETQYF
. | TRBJ1-5 | . | TRBV7-9 | TGTGCCAGCAGCCCCAAGGGGGGGGCCAATGAGCCCCAGCATTTT | CASSPKGGANEPQHF
. | TRBJ2-7 | TRBD2 | TRBV7-2 | TGTGCCAGCAGCCTGGGACTAGCGGGAGACGAGCAGTACTTC | CASSLGLAGDEQYF
. | TRBJ2-6 | . | TRBV5-1 | TGCGCCAGCAGACTTGGACAGACTACCTCTGGGGCCAACGTCCTGACTTTC | CASRLGQTTSGANVLTF
few | TRBJ1-3 | . | TRBV7-8 | TGTGCCAGCAGCTTAGCACGGTTCTCTGGAAACACCATATATTTT | CASSLARFSGNTIYF
. | TRBJ1-6 | TRBD1 | TRBV30 | TGTGCCTGGGCGGGACAGAGGGATTCACCCCTCCACTTT | CAWAGQRDSPLHF
few | TRBJ2-7 | TRBD1 | TRBV6-2/TRBV6-3 | TGTGCCAGCAGCGAGGCTGGGACAGCCGAGCAGTACTTC | CASSEAGTAEQYF
few | TRBJ2-2 | TRBD2 | TRBV6-1 | TGTGCCAGCAGCCCCGGGACTATAACCGGGGAGCTGTTTTTT | CASSPGTITGELFF
. | TRBJ1-1 | . | TRBV18 | TGTGCCAGCTCACCACCGATTGGAGTGAGCACTGAAGCTTTCTTT | CASSPPIGVSTEAFF
. | TRBJ1-1 | . | TRBV19 | TGTGCCAGTAGTATCTCCGGGTCCCGCCCCACTGAAGCTTTCTTT | CASSISGSRPTEAFF